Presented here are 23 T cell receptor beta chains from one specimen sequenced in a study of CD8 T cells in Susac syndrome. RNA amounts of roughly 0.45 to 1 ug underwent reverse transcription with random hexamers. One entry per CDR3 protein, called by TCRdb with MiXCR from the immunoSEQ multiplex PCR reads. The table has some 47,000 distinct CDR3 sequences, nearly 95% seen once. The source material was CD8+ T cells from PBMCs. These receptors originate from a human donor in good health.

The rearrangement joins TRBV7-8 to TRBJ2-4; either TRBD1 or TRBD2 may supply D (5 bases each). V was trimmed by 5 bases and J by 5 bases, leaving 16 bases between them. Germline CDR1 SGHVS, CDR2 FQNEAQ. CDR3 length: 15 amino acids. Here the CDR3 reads CASSPFAGTQNIQYF. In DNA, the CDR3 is TGTGCCAGCAGCCCATTTGCAGGGACGCAAAACATTCAGTACTTC.

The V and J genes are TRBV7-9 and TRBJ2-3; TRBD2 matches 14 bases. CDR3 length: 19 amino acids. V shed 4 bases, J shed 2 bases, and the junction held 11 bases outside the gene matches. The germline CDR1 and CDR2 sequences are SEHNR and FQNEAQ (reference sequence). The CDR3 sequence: CASSSLPGLAGEYTDTQYF. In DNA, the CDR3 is TGTGCCAGCAGCTCACTGCCGGGACTAGCGGGAGAATACACAGATACGCAGTATTTT.

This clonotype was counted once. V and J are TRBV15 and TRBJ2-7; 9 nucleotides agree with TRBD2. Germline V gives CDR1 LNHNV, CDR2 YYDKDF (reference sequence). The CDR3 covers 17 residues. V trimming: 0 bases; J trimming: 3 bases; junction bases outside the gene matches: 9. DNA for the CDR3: TGTGCCACCAGCAGAGATCGAGGGCGGGAGGGCCTCTACGAGCAGTACTTC. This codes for CATSRDRGREGLYEQYF.

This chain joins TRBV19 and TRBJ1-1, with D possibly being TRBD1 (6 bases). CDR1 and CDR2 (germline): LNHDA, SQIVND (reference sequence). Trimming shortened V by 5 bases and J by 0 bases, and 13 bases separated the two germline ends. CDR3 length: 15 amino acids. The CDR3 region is CASSFRQDMNTEAFF. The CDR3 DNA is TGTGCCAGTAGTTTTCGACAGGATATGAACACTGAAGCTTTCTTT.

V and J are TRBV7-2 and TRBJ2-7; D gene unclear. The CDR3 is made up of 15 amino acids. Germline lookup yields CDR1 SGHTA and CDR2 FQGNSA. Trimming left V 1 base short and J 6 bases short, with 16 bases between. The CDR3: CASSLGVGSFSEQYF. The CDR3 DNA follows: TGTGCCAGCAGCTTAGGGGTTGGGTCGTTTAGCGAGCAGTACTTC.

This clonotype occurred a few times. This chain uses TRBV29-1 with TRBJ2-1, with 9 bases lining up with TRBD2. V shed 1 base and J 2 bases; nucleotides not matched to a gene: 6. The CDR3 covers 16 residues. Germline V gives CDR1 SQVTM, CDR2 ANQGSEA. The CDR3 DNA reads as TGCAGCGTTGAAGCTGGGCTAGCGGGAACCTACAATGAGCAGTTCTTC. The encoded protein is CSVEAGLAGTYNEQFF.

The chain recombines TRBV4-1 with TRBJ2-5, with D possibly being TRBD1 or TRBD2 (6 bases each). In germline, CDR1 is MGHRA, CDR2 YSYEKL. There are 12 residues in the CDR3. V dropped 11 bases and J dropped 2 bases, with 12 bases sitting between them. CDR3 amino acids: CASRGAQETQYF. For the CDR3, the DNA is TGCGCCTCGAGGGGGGCTCAAGAGACCCAGTACTTC.

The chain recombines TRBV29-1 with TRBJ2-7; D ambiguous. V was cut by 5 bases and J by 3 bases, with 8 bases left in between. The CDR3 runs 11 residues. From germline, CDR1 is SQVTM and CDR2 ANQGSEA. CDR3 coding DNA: TGCAGCGTTAGAAACGGCTACGAGCAGTACTTC. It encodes CSVRNGYEQYF.

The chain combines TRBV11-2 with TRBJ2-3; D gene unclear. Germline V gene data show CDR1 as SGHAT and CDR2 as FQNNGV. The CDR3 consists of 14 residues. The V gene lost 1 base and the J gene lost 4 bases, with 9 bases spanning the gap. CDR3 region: CASSLGSDPDTQYF. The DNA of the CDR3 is TGTGCCAGCAGCTTAGGGTCTGACCCAGATACGCAGTATTTT.

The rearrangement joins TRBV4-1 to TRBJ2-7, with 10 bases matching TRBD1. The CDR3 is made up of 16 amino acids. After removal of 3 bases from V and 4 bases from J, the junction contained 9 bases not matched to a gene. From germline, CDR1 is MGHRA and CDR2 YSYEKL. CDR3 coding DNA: TGCGCCAGCAGCCACGGACGGGACAGGGGTTTTTACGAGCAGTACTTC. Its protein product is CASSHGRDRGFYEQYF.

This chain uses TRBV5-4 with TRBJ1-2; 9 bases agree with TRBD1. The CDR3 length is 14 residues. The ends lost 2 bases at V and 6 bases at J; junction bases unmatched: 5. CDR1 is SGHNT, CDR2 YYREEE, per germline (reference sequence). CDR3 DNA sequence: TGTGCCAGCAGCTTTACAGGGGGCGCCGATGGCTACACCTTC. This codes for CASSFTGGADGYTF.

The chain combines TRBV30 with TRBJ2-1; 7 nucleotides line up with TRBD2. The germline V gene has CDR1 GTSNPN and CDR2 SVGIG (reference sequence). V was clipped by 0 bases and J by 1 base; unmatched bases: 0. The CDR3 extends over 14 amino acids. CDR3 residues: CAWSVGGSYNEQFF. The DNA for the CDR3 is TGTGCCTGGAGTGTCGGGGGGTCCTACAATGAGCAGTTCTTC.

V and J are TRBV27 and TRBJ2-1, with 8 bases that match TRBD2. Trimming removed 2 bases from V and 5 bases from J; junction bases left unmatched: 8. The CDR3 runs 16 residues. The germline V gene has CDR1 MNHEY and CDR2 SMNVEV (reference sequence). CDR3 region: CASSLEPGLVHNEQFF. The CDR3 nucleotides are TGTGCCAGCAGTTTAGAGCCGGGACTAGTTCACAATGAGCAGTTCTTC.

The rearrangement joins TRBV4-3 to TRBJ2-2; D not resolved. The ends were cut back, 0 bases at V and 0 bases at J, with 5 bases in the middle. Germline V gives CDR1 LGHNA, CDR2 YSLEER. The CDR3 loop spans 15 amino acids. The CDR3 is CASSQEPTNTGELFF. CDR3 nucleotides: TGCGCCAGCAGCCAAGAACCCACGAACACCGGGGAGCTGTTTTTT.

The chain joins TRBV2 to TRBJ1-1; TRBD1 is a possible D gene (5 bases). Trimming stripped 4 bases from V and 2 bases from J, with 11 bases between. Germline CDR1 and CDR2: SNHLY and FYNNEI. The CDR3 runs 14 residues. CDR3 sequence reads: CASSASGGNTEAFF. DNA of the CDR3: TGTGCCAGCAGTGCTTCGGGGGGAAACACTGAAGCTTTCTTT.

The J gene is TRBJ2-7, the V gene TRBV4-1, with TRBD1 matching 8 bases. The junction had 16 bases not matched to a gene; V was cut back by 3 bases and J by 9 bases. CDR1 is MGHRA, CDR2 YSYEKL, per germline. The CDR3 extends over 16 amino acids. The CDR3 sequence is CASSQTQGASPFGQYF. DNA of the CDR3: TGCGCCAGCAGCCAGACCCAGGGGGCTAGCCCGTTTGGGCAGTACTTC.

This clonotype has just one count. The CDR3 DNA is TGTGCCACCAAGGACCTTCCGAACACTGAAGCTTTCTTT. This sequence encodes CATKDLPNTEAFF. The V and J genes are TRBV19 and TRBJ1-1; D is uncertain. CDR1 and CDR2 (germline): LNHDA, SQIVND (reference sequence). CDR3 size: 13 residues. The V end was cut by 10 bases, the J end by 1 base, with 13 bases between. Complete variable domain (other parts from reference TRBV19 and TRBJ1-1): DGGITQSPKYLFRKEGQNVTLSCEQNLNHDAMYWYRQDPGQGLRLIYYSQIVNDFQKGDIAEGYSVSREKKESFPLTVTSAQKNPTAFYLCATKDLPNTEAFFGQGTRLTVV.

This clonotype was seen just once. This CDR3 is CASRVGTGELFF. In DNA form, the CDR3 reads TGTGCCAGCAGGGTTGGCACCGGGGAGCTGTTTTTT. This rearrangement joins TRBV7-6 to TRBJ2-2; no definite D call. Germline-derived CDR1 and CDR2 are SGHVS and FNYEAQ. This CDR3 has 12 amino acids. V was shortened by 6 bases and J by 4 bases, with 6 bases between the two germline ends.

Here the CDR3 DNA reads TGCAGCGTCGAGACCCGGGACAACCAAGAGACCCAGTACTTC. Residues: CSVETRDNQETQYF. The rearrangement links TRBV29-1 to TRBJ2-5; tentative D call: TRBD1 (6 bases). V lost 6 bases to trimming and J lost 0 bases, with 14 bases between them. Germline CDR1 is SQVTM and CDR2 is ANQGSEA. This CDR3 contains 14 residues. Combining the CDR3 with reference TRBV29-1 and TRBJ2-5 gives the whole variable domain SAVISQKPSRDICQRGTSLTIQCQVDSQVTMMFWYRQQPGQSLTLIATANQGSEATYESGFVIDKFPISRPNLTFSTLTVSNMSPEDSSIYLCSVETRDNQETQYFGPGTRLLVL.

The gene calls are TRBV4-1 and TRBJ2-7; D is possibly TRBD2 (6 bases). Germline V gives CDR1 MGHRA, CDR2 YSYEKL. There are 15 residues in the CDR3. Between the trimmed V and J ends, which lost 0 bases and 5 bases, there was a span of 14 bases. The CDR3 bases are TGCGCCAGCAGCCAAGAAGACGGGAGTGACAACGAGCAGTACTTC. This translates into CASSQEDGSDNEQYF.

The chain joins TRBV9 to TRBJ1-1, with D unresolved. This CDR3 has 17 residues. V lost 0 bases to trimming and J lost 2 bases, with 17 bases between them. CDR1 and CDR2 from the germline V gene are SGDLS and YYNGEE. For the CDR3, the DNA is TGTGCCAGCAGCGTAGATTCGACAAACGGCCTAAACACTGAAGCTTTCTTT. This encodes CASSVDSTNGLNTEAFF.

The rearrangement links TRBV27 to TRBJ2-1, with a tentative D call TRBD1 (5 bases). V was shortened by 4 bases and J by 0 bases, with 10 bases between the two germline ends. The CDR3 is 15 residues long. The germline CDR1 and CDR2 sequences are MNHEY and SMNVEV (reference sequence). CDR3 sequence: CASSWTRSSYNEQFF. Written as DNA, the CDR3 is TGTGCCAGCAGTTGGACACGAAGCTCCTACAATGAGCAGTTCTTC.

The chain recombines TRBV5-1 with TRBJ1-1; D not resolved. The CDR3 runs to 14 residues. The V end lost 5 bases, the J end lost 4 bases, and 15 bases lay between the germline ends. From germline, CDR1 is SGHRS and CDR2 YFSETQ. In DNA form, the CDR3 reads TGCGCCAGCAGTCGTCCGGGGAAGGGCACTGAAGCTTTCTTT. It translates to CASSRPGKGTEAFF.